Following are 7 T cell receptor beta chains from one sample sequenced in a study of T-cell memory formation after mild COVID-19. In TCRdb, the 5' RACE reads were re-called with MiXCR into one record per CDR3 protein. The data show about 210,000 distinct CDR3 sequences, under 12% seen once. Sequenced sample: PBMCs or a T cell subset sorted from them (not recorded which). The receptor set was obtained from a man between 18 and 29 years old who had mild COVID-19 (a few samples of this study predate the infection). Cell type and time point are not known.

This rearrangement joins TRBV7-9 to TRBJ1-5, with TRBD1 as a possible D gene (5 bases). CDR3 size: 15 residues. V was trimmed by 0 bases and J by 2 bases, leaving 8 bases between them. Germline V gene data show CDR1 as SEHNR and CDR2 as FQNEAQ (reference sequence). The CDR3 reads CASSLAGLGNQPQHF. The CDR3 region has the DNA TGTGCCAGCAGCTTAGCGGGACTCGGCAATCAGCCCCAGCATTTT.

V is TRBV6-2 or TRBV6-3 and J is TRBJ1-2; D remains unclear. Germline CDR1 MNHEY, CDR2 SVGEGT. The V end was cut by 5 bases, the J end by 1 base, with 14 bases between. The CDR3 extends over 15 amino acids. CDR3 region: CASSPLDGVNYGYTF. CDR3 in DNA: TGTGCCAGCAGTCCACTGGACGGAGTTAACTATGGCTACACCTTC.

This chain joins TRBV5-1 and TRBJ1-6; 11 nucleotides agree with TRBD1. The CDR3 covers 16 residues. Unmatched junction bases numbered 10, after V lost 0 bases and J lost 14 bases. CDR1 and CDR2 (germline): SGHRS, YFSETQ. Here the CDR3 DNA reads TGCGCCAGCAGCTTGGATGCCCGGACAGGGGGCTTCACCCTCCACTTT. Translated, it gives CASSLDARTGGFTLHF.

This clonotype was seen a few times. V is TRBV10-3 and J is TRBJ2-7; 8 nucleotides agree with TRBD1. This CDR3 has 14 residues. J was trimmed by 2 bases and V by 6 bases; bases with no gene match: 6. Germline V gene lookup returns CDR1 ENHRY and CDR2 SYGVKD. The CDR3 DNA follows: TGTGCCATCAGGGAGGACAGGGTCCCCTACGAGCAGTACTTC. Translation gives CAIREDRVPYEQYF.

This clonotype was recorded a few times. The gene calls are TRBV5-1 and TRBJ2-5; possibly TRBD1 or TRBD2 for D (6 bases each). V was cut by 5 bases and J by 2 bases, with 16 bases left in between. The germline gives CDR1 SGHRS, CDR2 YFSETQ. CDR3 length equals 15 residues. CDR3 nucleotides: TGCGCCAGCAGAGAGGAGGGGGTTGGGCAAGAGACCCAGTACTTC. Translating gives CASREEGVGQETQYF.

This clonotype was counted ten times or more. CDR3 sequence: CASRSTGANPAEQYV. The CDR3 nucleotides read TGTGCCAGCAGGTCGACAGGGGCCAACCCTGCGGAGCAGTACGTC. The rearrangement uses TRBV5-6 and TRBJ2-7, with 8 bases fitting TRBD1. The germline V gene has CDR1 SGHDT and CDR2 YYEEEE. The CDR3 extends over 15 amino acids. V lost 5 bases and J lost 7; bases outside the gene matches: 14.

The gene calls are TRBV6-5 and TRBJ2-3; TRBD2 might be the D (6 bases). From germline, CDR1 is MNHEY and CDR2 SVGAGI. The CDR3 runs 17 residues. Trimming stripped 0 bases from V and 2 bases from J, with 15 bases between. CDR3 nucleotide sequence: TGTGCCAGCAGTTACTCACCCCCGGGACTCGTCACAGATACGCAGTATTTT. It codes for CASSYSPPGLVTDTQYF.